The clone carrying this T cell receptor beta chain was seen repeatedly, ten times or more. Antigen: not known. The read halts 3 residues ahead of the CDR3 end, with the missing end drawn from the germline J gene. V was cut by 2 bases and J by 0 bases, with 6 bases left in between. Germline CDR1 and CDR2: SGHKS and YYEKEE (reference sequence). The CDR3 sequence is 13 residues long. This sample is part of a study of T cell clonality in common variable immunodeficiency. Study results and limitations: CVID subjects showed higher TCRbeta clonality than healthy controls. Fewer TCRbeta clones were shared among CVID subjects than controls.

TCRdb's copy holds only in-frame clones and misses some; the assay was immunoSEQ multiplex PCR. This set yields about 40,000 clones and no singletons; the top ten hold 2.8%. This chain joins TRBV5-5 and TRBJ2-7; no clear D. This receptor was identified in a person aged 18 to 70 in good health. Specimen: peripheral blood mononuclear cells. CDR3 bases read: TGTGCCAGCAGCTTCGGGTACTCCTACGAG. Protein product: CASSFGYSYE. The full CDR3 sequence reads CASSFGYSYEQYF.